This T cell receptor (beta chain) came from a study of spatial heterogeneity in lung cancer. TCRdb re-analysed the 5' RACE reads in MiXCR, keeping a single row per CDR3 protein. The sample gives approximately 13,000 distinct CDR3 sequences, roughly 5.2% of which show up once; approximately 40% is in the top ten. The CDR3 runs to 14 residues. The V gene's germline CDR1 is KGHSH and CDR2 LQKENI. The V end lost 1 base, the J end lost 4 bases, and 9 bases lay between the germline ends. Time point: sample taken at primary tumor resection. Tumor, nontumor lung or frozen PBMC supplied whole RNA that was sequenced unsorted. Study-level findings and limits: Counts of expanded intratumoral alpha and beta TCRs tracked tumor mutation counts.

This clonotype was observed many times. Antigen unknown. Sequences were derived from lung tumor tissue, sampled at surgery. This TCR was recovered from a male donor with early-stage non-small cell lung cancer. The chain carries TRBV18 and TRBJ2-3, with D possibly matching TRBD2 (6 bases). CDR3 in amino acids: CASSPRGDSDTQYF. The DNA for the CDR3 is TGTGCCAGCTCACCACGAGGGGACTCAGATACGCAGTATTTT.